This T cell receptor beta chain was identified in a study of blood T cell repertoires in COVID-19 (dated by TCRdb to the early 2020s). In the study overall: Samples covering the acute and convalescent phases of COVID-19 were provided by collaborators in the United States, Italy and Spain. The material from the prospective study consisted of cDNA or gDNA derived from T cells, B-cell-depleted T cells, or PBMCs. Subjects who had been exposed to COVID-19, were actively infected with it, or had recovered from it provided the deeply sampled blood TCRbeta repertoires that made up the dataset. The repertoires were released in a freely available public database intended as a resource for research on the immune response to SARS-CoV-2. Samples came from the ongoing ImmuneRACE study (first 160 participants) plus 1,254 subjects from 6 global collaborators. A de-identified subject ID, COVID-19 status, age in years and sex were almost always included in the sample metadata. Where available, HLA class I and class II types were obtained from metadata supplied by the sample provider rather than from assay-based typing. Study-wide findings and limitations: The amount of clinical and demographic metadata varied by source and participant and was provided uncurated.

Reading from cysteine to phenylalanine, the CDR3 counts 13 amino acids. Only the CDR3 portion is preserved as DNA: 39 bases, with reading frame beginning at the first base. At the junction V is shortened by 5 bases and J by 11 bases, with 16 bases in between. Only a few counts were recorded for this clone. Its antigen is not yet known. Nothing much larger sits one base from this clone, and base qualities are not available. The collaborating institutions used their own protocols to collect whole blood in K2EDTA tubes. For TCRbeta analysis, collaborator samples were shipped as frozen whole blood, as isolated PBMCs, or as DNA extracted from either sample type. TCRbeta CDR3 regions were amplified from genomic DNA using the immunoSEQ Assay, a bias-controlled multiplex PCR. In the original analysis: Within the assay, amplification of reference gene primers was used to estimate how many nucleated cells each sample contained. To quantify the absolute abundance of each unique TCRbeta CDR3 rearrangement, sequence reads were collapsed and filtered. Productive Simpson clonality was computed per sample as the square root of Simpson's diversity index over productive rearrangements. TCRdb took over this immuneACCESS table, retaining in-frame rearrangements with V and J assigned. Such tables are incomplete; in checked studies, under half of the missing clones stem from an unresolved V gene, and the remainder is unexplained. The DNA was the basis for D and trimming; V, J and clone size are from that table. In this sample the table shows 85,000 to 120,000 clones, approximately 84% of which occur a single time. 9.5% to 10% of the sample belongs to the ten largest clones.

The chain was built from TRBV12-3 or TRBV12-4 and TRBJ1-5, and perhaps TRBD1 as D gene, on 5 matching bases. This sequence was found in a man in his forties or fifties with active or convalescent COVID-19. Sequencing was done on a sample of peripheral blood. The DNA reads TGTGCCAGCAGTCTGGGGGGTCCAGGGACCCAGCATTTT. Its translation is CASSLGGPGTQHF.